This TCR beta chain was captured in a study of blood T cell repertoires in COVID-19. Study background: Italy, Spain and the United States were the sources of the convalescent and acute COVID-19 samples.

Original processing notes: Cell counts per sample came from amplifying reference gene primers. Method: immunoSEQ multiplex PCR; TCRdb's copy keeps in-frame clones and lacks some. From that table come the V and J calls and clone size; the DNA was used to work out D and trimming. The table has a few hundred thousand clones, 90% seen once. This CDR3 spans 13 amino acids. The trim removed 3 bases at V and 8 bases at J, leaving 3 bases unmatched. Germline V gene lookup returns CDR1 MRHNA and CDR2 SNTAGT. Adults between about 18 and 95 years of age took part from 24 US areas. This clone was seen a few times.

The sequenced material came from PBMCs or T cells enriched from blood (not recorded which). This sequence originates from a woman under 30 with acute COVID-19. The chain is built from TRBV6-4 and TRBJ2-3, with TRBD2 identical over 9 bases. The CDR3 DNA sequence: TGTGCCAGCAGTGATAGGACTAGCGCTACGCAGTATTTT. This encodes CASSDRTSATQYF.